This T cell receptor (beta chain) derives from a study of OX40 agonist ivuxolimab in advanced cancers. TCRdb's copy holds only in-frame clones and misses some; the assay was immunoSEQ multiplex PCR. The table records 60,000 to 70,000 clones, 80% to 95% of them present only once. The investigators sampled blood at baseline, at cycle 4 day 1, and at cycle 7 day 1. The CDR3 loop spans 16 amino acids. Per the germline V gene, CDR1 is SGHTA and CDR2 is FQGNSA. The V gene lost 5 bases and the J gene lost 6 bases, with 19 bases spanning the gap. This clonotype originated in an adult with an advanced solid tumor such as melanoma, head and neck, liver or kidney cancer. The sample was CD4+ or CD8+ T cells sorted from blood, taken in a trial of the OX40 agonist ivuxolimab. The chain carries TRBV7-2 and TRBJ2-2; no definite D call. The CDR3 DNA sequence: TGTGCCAGCAGCCTTAGATTATTCCCTGGGGCCGGGGAGCTGTTTTTT. Its translation is CASSLRLFPGAGELFF.